This entry concerns a single TCR beta chain. Its target is unknown. The data were produced by immunoSEQ multiplex PCR, yet TCRdb's version contains in-frame clones alone and is incomplete. The sample lists about 96,000 clones, more than 85% occurring once. The sample is drawn from a study of graft-versus-host responses after intestinal transplantation. Study overall: The recipients all started with anti-thymocyte globulin induction and then took tacrolimus and steroids for around three years. Study results and caveats: Maximum circulating GvH clone levels tracked with early post-transplant HvG decreases.

Material: unstimulated CD4+ T cells sorted from spleen or lymph node cells, obtained before intestinal transplant. The receptor comes from a human donor who received an intestinal transplant.

CDR3 bases: TGTGCCAGCAGCCAAGACACGGGTGGCGACTACGAGCAGTACTTC. Translated: CASSQDTGGDYEQYF. The chain links TRBV4-2 to TRBJ2-7; D not certain. Germline V CDR1 and CDR2: LGHNA, YNFKEQ. The CDR3 runs 15 residues. The V end was cut by 0 bases, the J end by 3 bases, with 12 bases between.